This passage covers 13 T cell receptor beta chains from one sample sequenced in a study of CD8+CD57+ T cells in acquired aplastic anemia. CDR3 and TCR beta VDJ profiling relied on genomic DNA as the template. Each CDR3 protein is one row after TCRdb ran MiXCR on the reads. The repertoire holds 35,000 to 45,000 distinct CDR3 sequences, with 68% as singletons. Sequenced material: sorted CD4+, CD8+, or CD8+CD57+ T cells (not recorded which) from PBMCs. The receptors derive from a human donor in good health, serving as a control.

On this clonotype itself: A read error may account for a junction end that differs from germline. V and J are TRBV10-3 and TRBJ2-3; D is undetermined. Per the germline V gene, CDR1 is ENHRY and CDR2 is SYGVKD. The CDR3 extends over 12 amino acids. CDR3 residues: CASSLLGKTQYF. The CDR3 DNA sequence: TGTGCCAGCAGTTTATTGGGAAAAACGCAGTATTTT.

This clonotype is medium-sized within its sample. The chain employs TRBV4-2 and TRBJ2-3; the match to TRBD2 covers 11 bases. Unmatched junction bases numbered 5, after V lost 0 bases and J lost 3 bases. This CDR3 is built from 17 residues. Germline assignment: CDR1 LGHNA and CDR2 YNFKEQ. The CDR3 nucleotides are TGTGCCAGCAGCCAAGACCTAGCGGGGGGCGGGACAGATACGCAGTATTTT. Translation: CASSQDLAGGGTDTQYF.

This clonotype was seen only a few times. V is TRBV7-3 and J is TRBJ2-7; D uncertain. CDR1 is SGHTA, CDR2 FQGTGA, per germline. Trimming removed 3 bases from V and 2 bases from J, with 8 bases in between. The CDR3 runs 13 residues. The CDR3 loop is CASSLAAAYEQYF. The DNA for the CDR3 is TGTGCCAGCAGCTTGGCTGCAGCCTACGAGCAGTACTTC.

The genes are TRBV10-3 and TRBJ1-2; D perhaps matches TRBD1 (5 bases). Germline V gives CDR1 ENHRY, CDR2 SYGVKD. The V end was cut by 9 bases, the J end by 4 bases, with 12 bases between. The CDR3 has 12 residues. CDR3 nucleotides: TGTGCCATAGACAGCGATAGCTATGGCTACACCTTC. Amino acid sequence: CAIDSDSYGYTF.

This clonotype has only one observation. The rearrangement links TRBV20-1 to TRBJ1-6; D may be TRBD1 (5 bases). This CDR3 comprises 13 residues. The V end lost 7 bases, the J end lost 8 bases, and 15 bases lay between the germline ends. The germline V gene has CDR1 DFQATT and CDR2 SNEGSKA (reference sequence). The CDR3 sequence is CSVQGSGYSPLHF. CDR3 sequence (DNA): TGCAGTGTTCAGGGCTCGGGGTATTCACCCCTCCACTTT.

DNA of the CDR3: TGTGCCAGCAGTGCGGGCGTCAGGGAGGGTTATGGCTACACCTTC. This gives the protein CASSAGVREGYGYTF. The gene calls are TRBV2 and TRBJ1-2, with TRBD1 as a possible D gene (5 bases). This CDR3 region has 15 residues. V lost 4 bases, J lost 5 bases, and 17 bases lay in between. Germline lookup yields CDR1 SNHLY and CDR2 FYNNEI.

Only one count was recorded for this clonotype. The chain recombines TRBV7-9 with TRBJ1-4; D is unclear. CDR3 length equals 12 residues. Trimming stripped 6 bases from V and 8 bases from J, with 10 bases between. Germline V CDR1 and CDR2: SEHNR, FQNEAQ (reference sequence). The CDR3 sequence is CASRGVGEKLFF. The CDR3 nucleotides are TGTGCCAGCAGGGGAGTAGGAGAAAAACTGTTTTTT.

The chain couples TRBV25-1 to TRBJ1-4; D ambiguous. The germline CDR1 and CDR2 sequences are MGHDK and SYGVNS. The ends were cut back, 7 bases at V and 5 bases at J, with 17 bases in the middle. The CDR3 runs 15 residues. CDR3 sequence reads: CASTTGPGRNEKLFF. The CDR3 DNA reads TGTGCCAGCACAACCGGGCCCGGACGGAATGAAAAACTGTTTTTT.

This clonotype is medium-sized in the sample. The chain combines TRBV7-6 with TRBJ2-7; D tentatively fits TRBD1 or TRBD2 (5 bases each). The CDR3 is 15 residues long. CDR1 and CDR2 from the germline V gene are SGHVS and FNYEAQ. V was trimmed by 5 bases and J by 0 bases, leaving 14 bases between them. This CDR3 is CASSPAGTSSYEQYF. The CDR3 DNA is TGTGCCAGCAGCCCCGCCGGGACCTCCTCCTACGAGCAGTACTTC. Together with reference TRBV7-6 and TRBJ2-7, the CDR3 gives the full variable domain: GAGVSQSPRYKVTKRGQDVALRCDPISGHVSLYWYRQALGQGPEFLTYFNYEAQQDKSGLPNDRFSAERPEGSISTLTIQRTEQRDSAMYRCASSPAGTSSYEQYFGPGTRLTVT.

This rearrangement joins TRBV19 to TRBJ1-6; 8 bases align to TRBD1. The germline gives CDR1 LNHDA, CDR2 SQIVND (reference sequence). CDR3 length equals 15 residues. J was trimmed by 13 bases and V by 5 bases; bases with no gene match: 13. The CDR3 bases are TGTGCCAGTAGTGTTGGGACAGGAGGGTCGTCGCCCCTCCACTTT. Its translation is CASSVGTGGSSPLHF.

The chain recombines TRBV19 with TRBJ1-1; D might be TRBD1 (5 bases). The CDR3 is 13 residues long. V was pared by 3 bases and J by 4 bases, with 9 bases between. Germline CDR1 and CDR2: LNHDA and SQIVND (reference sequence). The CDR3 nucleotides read TGTGCCAGTAGTATTTCTAGGGGCACTGAAGCTTTCTTT. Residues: CASSISRGTEAFF.

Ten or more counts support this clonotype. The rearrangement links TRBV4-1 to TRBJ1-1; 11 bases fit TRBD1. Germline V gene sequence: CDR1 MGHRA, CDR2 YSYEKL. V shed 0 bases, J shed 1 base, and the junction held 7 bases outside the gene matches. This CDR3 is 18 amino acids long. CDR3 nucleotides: TGCGCCAGCAGCCAAGAATGGACAGGGGGCGCGGGGAACACTGAAGCTTTCTTT. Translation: CASSQEWTGGAGNTEAFF.

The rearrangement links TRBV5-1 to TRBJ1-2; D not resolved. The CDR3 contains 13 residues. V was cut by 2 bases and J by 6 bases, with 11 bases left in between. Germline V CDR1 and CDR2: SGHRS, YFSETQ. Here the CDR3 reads CASSFRGEDGYTF. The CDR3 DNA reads TGCGCCAGCAGCTTTCGGGGTGAAGATGGCTACACCTTC.